This T cell receptor beta chain was sequenced during a study of blood T cell repertoires in COVID-19. Study-level information: COVID-19 samples, acute and convalescent, were from the United States, Italy and Spain. Sample material is recorded as cDNA or gDNA derived from T cells, B-cell-depleted T cells, or PBMCs.

This clone has more than one count but fewer than ten. The CDR3 runs to 16 residues. V dropped 4 bases and J dropped 0; count of bases not matched to a gene: 4. Germline V gives CDR1 SGHDT, CDR2 YYEEEE. Per the study methods: Amplification of reference gene primers was used by the study to estimate nucleated cell counts. Data came from immunoSEQ multiplex PCR; TCRdb stores just in-frame clones and leaves some out. The V and J calls and clone size come from that table; D and trimming were worked out from the DNA. This table holds under 200,000 clones, around 80% found once. The specimen sequenced was peripheral blood. This chain joins TRBV5-6 and TRBJ2-1; TRBD1 aligns across 10 bases. The TCR originated in a woman at least 80 years old with active or convalescent COVID-19. This CDR3 is CASSPWDRGSYNEQFF. In DNA form, the CDR3 reads TGTGCCAGCAGCCCATGGGACAGGGGCTCCTACAATGAGCAGTTCTTC.